The 22 T cell receptor beta chains presented below share a single source sample, sequenced in a study of T cell changes during pregnancy in multiple sclerosis. Sequencing was performed with immunoSEQ multiplex PCR; in TCRdb, only in-frame clones are kept and a portion is missing. The data hold 65,000 to 90,000 clones, with 91% observed a single time. Sequenced here: PBMCs, sampled in the first trimester of pregnancy. Source of these receptors: a female donor in good health, serving as a control in a pregnancy study. Some clones in this sample may be carry-over from other donors' samples.

This chain uses TRBV28 with TRBJ2-7; D perhaps matches TRBD1 (6 bases). Germline assignment: CDR1 MDHEN and CDR2 SYDVKM. The CDR3 runs 15 residues. V was cut by 1 base and J by 0 bases, with 10 bases left in between. As DNA, the CDR3 is TGTGCCAGCAGTTTATCCGGGACACTCTCCTACGAGCAGTACTTC. This sequence encodes CASSLSGTLSYEQYF.

The rearrangement uses TRBV7-9 and TRBJ2-7; TRBD2 matches at 7 bases. V was pared by 3 bases and J by 6 bases, with 11 bases of the junction left unmatched. This CDR3 has 15 residues. Germline loops: CDR1 SEHNR, CDR2 FQNEAQ (reference sequence). Here the CDR3 DNA reads TGTGCCAGCAGCTTGATGTTCGGGGAGGGCGCCGAGCAGTACTTC. Residues: CASSLMFGEGAEQYF.

This sequence joins TRBV7-6 and TRBJ1-3, with a tentative D call TRBD1 (6 bases). CDR3 size: 15 residues. The V gene lost 4 bases and the J gene lost 2 bases, with 12 bases spanning the gap. The germline V gene encodes CDR1 SGHVS and CDR2 FNYEAQ. CDR3 sequence reads: CASSSTDSAGNTIYF. CDR3 nucleotide sequence: TGTGCCAGCAGCTCGACGGACAGCGCTGGAAACACCATATATTTT.

The rearrangement joins TRBV18 to TRBJ1-1; no reliable D call. CDR1 KGHSH and CDR2 LQKENI come from the germline V gene. CDR3 size: 14 residues. Trimming cost V 3 bases and J 0 bases, with 8 bases left between them. The CDR3 spells CASSPDILNTEAFF. Here the CDR3 DNA reads TGTGCCAGCTCACCCGACATATTGAACACTGAAGCTTTCTTT.

This sequence joins TRBV28 and TRBJ2-2; the match to TRBD2 covers 13 bases. CDR3 length equals 17 residues. Germline V CDR1 and CDR2: MDHEN, SYDVKM. With V trimmed by 0 bases and J by 6 bases, 4 bases remained unmatched. Here the CDR3 DNA reads TGTGCCAGCAGTTTATGGGAACTAGCGGGAGGGCCCGGGGAGCTGTTTTTT. Protein sequence: CASSLWELAGGPGELFF. The complete variable domain, with remaining parts taken from reference TRBV28 and TRBJ2-2, reads DVKVTQSSRYLVKRTGEKVFLECVQDMDHENMFWYRQDPGLGLRLIYFSYDVKMKEKGDIPEGYSVSREKKERFSLILESASTNQTSMYLCASSLWELAGGPGELFFGEGSRLTVL.

This chain connects TRBV11-3 to TRBJ2-3; a weak D match, TRBD2 (7 bases). The CDR3 sequence is 14 residues long. V was clipped by 5 bases and J by 3 bases, with 12 bases between them. CDR1 and CDR2 from the germline V gene are SGHNT and YENEEA. This chain's CDR3 is CASSPEGGTDTQYF. CDR3 bases: TGTGCCAGCAGCCCAGAGGGGGGGACAGATACGCAGTATTTT. Full variable domain (missing parts from reference TRBV11-3 and TRBJ2-3): EAGVVQSPRYKIIEKKQPVAFWCNPISGHNTLYWYLQNLGQGPELLIRYENEEAVDDSQLPKDRFSAERLKGVDSTLKIQPAELGDSAVYLCASSPEGGTDTQYFGPGTRLTVL.

This chain uses TRBV7-9 with TRBJ2-3, with 9 bases that match TRBD1. The V and J ends lost 5 bases and 6 bases, in that order; junction bases with no gene match: 6. Germline assignment: CDR1 SEHNR and CDR2 FQNEAQ (reference sequence). CDR3 length: 14 residues. The CDR3 region has the DNA TGTGCCAGCAGCCCCGGGACAGGGAGTGATACGCAGTATTTT. It specifies CASSPGTGSDTQYF.

The chain carries TRBV7-2 and TRBJ2-2; tentative D call: TRBD1 (6 bases). Trimming took off 5 bases at V and 0 bases at J, with 10 bases between the two ends. CDR3 length: 15 residues. Germline V gene lookup returns CDR1 SGHTA and CDR2 FQGNSA. In DNA, the CDR3 is TGTGCCAGCAGCCAAGACAGGTCGAACACCGGGGAGCTGTTTTTT. Its protein product is CASSQDRSNTGELFF.

This sequence joins TRBV9 and TRBJ2-1; D gene ambiguous. The germline V gene encodes CDR1 SGDLS and CDR2 YYNGEE. V was cut by 0 bases and J by 10 bases, with 8 bases left in between. The CDR3 extends over 12 amino acids. The CDR3 DNA reads as TGTGCCAGCAGCGTAGGGCCGACAGAGCAGTTCTTC. Protein sequence: CASSVGPTEQFF.

V is TRBV19 and J is TRBJ1-4, with TRBD1 matching 9 bases. This CDR3 is built from 12 residues. Trimming took 6 bases from V and 15 from J; bases not matched to a gene: 8. Germline CDR1 LNHDA, CDR2 SQIVND (reference sequence). The CDR3, as DNA: TGTGCCAGTAGCGACCCTTGGGACAGGGTGTTTTTT. Its translation is CASSDPWDRVFF.

This chain uses TRBV5-6 with TRBJ2-3, with unresolved D. Trimming left V 0 bases short and J 0 bases short, with 8 bases between. Germline CDR1 and CDR2: SGHDT and YYEEEE. The CDR3 consists of 15 residues. CDR3 in amino acids: CASSLAVESTDTQYF. Here the CDR3 DNA reads TGTGCCAGCAGCTTGGCTGTGGAGAGCACAGATACGCAGTATTTT.

The V and J genes are TRBV23-1 and TRBJ2-7; 7 nucleotides line up with TRBD2. TRBV23-1 is given ORF status, its function remaining uncertain. The CDR3 sequence is 14 residues long. Germline trimming cut 0 bases from V and 6 bases from J; bases unmatched to any gene: 5. Written as DNA, the CDR3 is TGCGCCAGCAGTCAATCGCGACTAGCCGGCGAGCAGTACTTC. Translating it yields CASSQSRLAGEQYF.

This chain connects TRBV19 to TRBJ1-1; tentative D call: TRBD1 (6 bases). The CDR3 covers 14 residues. V dropped 7 bases and J dropped 0 bases, with 12 bases sitting between them. Germline assignment: CDR1 LNHDA and CDR2 SQIVND (reference sequence). The CDR3 nucleotides read TGTGCCAGTACCTTAACAGGGTTGAACACTGAAGCTTTCTTT. This sequence encodes CASTLTGLNTEAFF.

The chain recombines TRBV7-8 with TRBJ1-4, with 8 bases aligning to TRBD1. The germline CDR1 and CDR2 sequences are SGHVS and FQNEAQ. V lost 5 bases, J lost 8 bases, and 10 bases stayed unmatched. There are 15 residues in the CDR3. The CDR3 sequence: CASSPEDRDREKLFF. The CDR3 DNA sequence: TGTGCCAGCAGCCCGGAGGACAGGGATCGCGAAAAACTGTTTTTT.

This sequence joins TRBV6-1 and TRBJ2-2; TRBD1 agrees at 9 bases. This CDR3 spans 15 amino acids. Germline loops: CDR1 MNHNS, CDR2 SASEGT. The junction had 11 bases not matched to a gene; V was cut back by 8 bases and J by 7 bases. The CDR3: CASGGTGRLGGELFF. The CDR3 DNA reads as TGTGCCAGCGGAGGGACAGGGAGATTAGGCGGGGAGCTGTTTTTT.

The chain employs TRBV10-3 and TRBJ1-6; D is ambiguous. Trimming removed 8 bases at V and 0 bases at J, with 11 bases between. The CDR3 consists of 15 residues. The germline V gene encodes CDR1 ENHRY and CDR2 SYGVKD. The CDR3 bases are TGTGCCATCTCGGCGGAGAGCTCCTATAATTCACCCCTCCACTTT. Translating gives CAISAESSYNSPLHF.

Only one count was recorded for this clone. The chain links TRBV9 to TRBJ2-3; 8 bases agree with TRBD2. With 6 bases clipped from V and 4 bases from J, the junction kept 10 bases outside the gene matches. The CDR3 has 15 amino acids. The germline CDR1 and CDR2 sequences are SGDLS and YYNGEE. The CDR3 coding sequence is TGTGCCAGCACCCCAAGCGGGAGTGCAGCAGATACGCAGTATTTT. Translating it yields CASTPSGSAADTQYF.

The chain has TRBV7-2 and TRBJ2-2; TRBD2 aligns across 12 bases. V lost 3 bases, J lost 5 bases, and 1 base stayed unmatched. The CDR3 covers 15 residues. Germline V lookup: CDR1 SGHTA, CDR2 FQGNSA. The CDR3 nucleotides read TGTGCCAGCAGCTTGACTAGCGGGGGAACCGGGGAGCTGTTTTTT. It translates to CASSLTSGGTGELFF.

The chain uses TRBV5-6 and TRBJ1-5, with D tentatively TRBD1 (5 bases). The CDR3 consists of 14 residues. V lost 0 bases and J lost 6, with 10 bases in between. Germline V gene data show CDR1 as SGHDT and CDR2 as YYEEEE. CDR3 bases: TGTGCCAGCAGCTTGGTTCAGGGAAGTCAGCCCCAGCATTTT. Its translation: CASSLVQGSQPQHF.

CDR3 DNA: TGTGCCAGCAGCCCGACTAGCGGGAGGGGGACCCAGTACTTC. It yields the protein CASSPTSGRGTQYF. The chain is built from TRBV7-2 and TRBJ2-5, with TRBD2 identical over 14 bases. Per germline, CDR1 SGHTA and CDR2 FQGNSA. CDR3 length: 14 amino acids. J lost 7 bases, V lost 5 bases, and 3 bases had no gene match.

The chain couples TRBV2 to TRBJ1-2; TRBD1 matches at 7 bases. V trimming: 5 bases; J trimming: 6 bases; junction bases outside the gene matches: 6. Germline V gene data show CDR1 as SNHLY and CDR2 as FYNNEI. The CDR3 covers 13 residues. The CDR3 sequence is CASSQGERHGYTF. The CDR3 nucleotides are TGTGCCAGCAGTCAGGGGGAACGGCATGGCTACACCTTC.

The gene calls are TRBV7-9 and TRBJ1-5; the match to TRBD1 covers 8 bases. The germline V gene encodes CDR1 SEHNR and CDR2 FQNEAQ (reference sequence). The CDR3 loop spans 13 amino acids. The trim removed 5 bases at V and 5 bases at J, leaving 2 bases unmatched. The CDR3 spells CASSPQGDQPQHF. In nucleotides, the CDR3 is TGTGCCAGCAGCCCACAGGGGGATCAGCCCCAGCATTTT.